What follows are 10 T cell receptor beta chains derived from one specimen sequenced in a study of control samples from healthy donors and cancer patients. Data came from immunoSEQ multiplex PCR; TCRdb stores just in-frame clones and leaves some out. The data show fewer than 200,000 clones, with just over 90% seen just once and approximately 1.4% held by the top ten. The sample consisted of blood. Source of these receptors: a man aged 25 to 45 in good health.

The chain employs TRBV11-2 and TRBJ2-3; D ambiguous. Trimming cost V 4 bases and J 7 bases, with 9 bases left between them. Germline V gene lookup returns CDR1 SGHAT and CDR2 FQNNGV. The CDR3 has 12 amino acids. CDR3 protein: CASSSGPNTQYF. In DNA, the CDR3 is TGTGCCAGCAGCTCGGGTCCAAATACGCAGTATTTT.

The V call is TRBV2, the J call TRBJ1-1, with D maybe TRBD1 (5 bases). Germline V gene sequence: CDR1 SNHLY, CDR2 FYNNEI. The CDR3 covers 17 residues. The V end lost 7 bases, the J end lost 1 base, and 22 bases lay between the germline ends. CDR3 amino acids: CASTLIRPGPTNTEAFF. As DNA, the CDR3 is TGTGCCAGCACCCTTATTCGGCCGGGACCGACGAACACTGAAGCTTTCTTT.

This chain connects TRBV7-2 to TRBJ2-5, with 7 bases matching TRBD2. In germline, CDR1 is SGHTA, CDR2 FQGNSA. The CDR3 has 14 amino acids. With V trimmed by 11 bases and J by 3 bases, 12 bases remained unmatched. The CDR3 sequence: CAPSTTAGEETQYF. The DNA of the CDR3 is TGTGCCCCCAGTACGACGGCGGGGGAAGAGACCCAGTACTTC. The whole variable domain, filled in from reference TRBV7-2 and TRBJ2-5, reads GAGVSQSPSNKVTEKGKDVELRCDPISGHTALYWYRQSLGQGLEFLIYFQGNSAPDKSGLPSDRFSAERTGGSVSTLTIQRTQQEDSAVYLCAPSTTAGEETQYFGPGTRLLVL.

The chain joins TRBV28 to TRBJ2-1; D gene uncertain. V was cut by 5 bases and J by 0 bases, with 8 bases left in between. The CDR3 sequence is 14 residues long. Germline CDR1 is MDHEN and CDR2 is SYDVKM. The CDR3 here is CASSLSVSYNEQFF. The CDR3 region has the DNA TGTGCCAGCAGTCTGAGCGTCTCCTACAATGAGCAGTTCTTC.

The chain employs TRBV4-1 and TRBJ1-4, with D maybe TRBD1 (6 bases). This CDR3 spans 15 amino acids. CDR1 MGHRA and CDR2 YSYEKL come from the germline V gene. V was trimmed by 1 base and J by 5 bases, leaving 11 bases between them. The CDR3 sequence: CASSQAGTRNEKLFF. CDR3 coding DNA: TGCGCCAGCAGCCAAGCTGGGACAAGGAATGAAAAACTGTTTTTT.

The rearrangement uses TRBV6-5 and TRBJ2-1; D is unclear. The V gene's germline CDR1 is MNHEY and CDR2 SVGAGI. The CDR3 sequence is 13 residues long. Trimming left V 8 bases short and J 0 bases short, with 8 bases between. DNA of the CDR3: TGTGCCAGCCGGGCTAGCTCCTACAATGAGCAGTTCTTC. Translation gives CASRASSYNEQFF.

This sequence joins TRBV2 and TRBJ2-7; 9 bases map to TRBD2. Germline CDR1 reads SNHLY; CDR2 reads FYNNEI. J gave up 0 bases and V 3 bases, and 6 bases lay outside the gene matches. CDR3 size: 16 residues. The CDR3 DNA follows: TGTGCCAGCAGTGAGGGTAGCGGGGGTTTCTCCTACGAGCAGTACTTC. This encodes CASSEGSGGFSYEQYF.

This chain joins TRBV4-3 and TRBJ2-7; D is ambiguous. This CDR3 contains 14 residues. CDR1 is LGHNA and CDR2 is YSLEER in the germline V gene. Deletions cut 0 bases from V and 3 bases from J, with 9 bases between. The CDR3 nucleotides read TGCGCCAGCAGCCAAGATCGGAAAGGCTACGAGCAGTACTTC. It translates to CASSQDRKGYEQYF.

The rearrangement joins TRBV28 to TRBJ1-3; D is possibly TRBD1 (6 bases). CDR1 is MDHEN, CDR2 SYDVKM, per germline. The CDR3 spans 19 residues. Trimming shortened V by 6 bases and J by 1 base, and 25 bases separated the two germline ends. The CDR3 sequence: CASSRWSLRGATSGNTIYF. The CDR3 nucleotides read TGTGCCAGCAGCCGGTGGAGTCTCCGGGGGGCTACGTCTGGAAACACCATATATTTT.

The chain joins TRBV9 to TRBJ1-2, with D tentatively TRBD1 (5 bases). Germline lookup yields CDR1 SGDLS and CDR2 YYNGEE. The CDR3 loop spans 16 amino acids. V dropped 2 bases and J dropped 3 bases, with 17 bases sitting between them. This chain's CDR3 is CASSVSGEGSDYGYTF. The CDR3 nucleotides are TGTGCCAGCAGCGTTTCTGGAGAGGGGAGCGACTATGGCTACACCTTC.